This is a list of T cell receptor beta chains from one sample in a study of blood T cell repertoires in COVID-19. The method was immunoSEQ multiplex PCR; TCRdb's version includes in-frame clones alone and lacks a portion of them. The sample holds 55,000 to 80,000 clones, 65% to 85% seen once. Sequencing used peripheral blood. These receptors were collected from a woman older than 75 with active or convalescent COVID-19. Each CDR3 is given with its conserved first and last residue. Fields, in order: J gene, clone size, D gene, V gene, CDR3 protein, CDR3 DNA. D genes are given only for firm matches. A row's size may be missing; if present it is once, few, many or a size class.

j_gene: TRBJ1-2
abundance: NA
d_gene: TRBD1
v_gene: TRBV7-9
CDR3aa: CASSLISGQTREGYTF
CDR3nt: TGTGCCAGCAGCTTAATTTCGGGACAGACGCGAGAAGGCTACACCTTC

j_gene: TRBJ1-1
abundance: NA
d_gene: TRBD1
v_gene: TRBV6-4
CDR3aa: CASSRDRESSEAFF
CDR3nt: TGTGCCAGCAGCCGGGACAGGGAATCTTCTGAAGCTTTCTTT

j_gene: TRBJ1-3
abundance: NA
d_gene: NA
v_gene: TRBV5-4
CDR3aa: CASSLGSRLSGNTIYF
CDR3nt: TGTGCCAGCAGCTTGGGATCCAGACTCTCTGGAAACACCATATATTTT

j_gene: TRBJ2-7
abundance: NA
d_gene: NA
v_gene: TRBV6-2/TRBV6-3
CDR3aa: CASSSDRSPSYEQYF
CDR3nt: TGTGCCAGCAGTTCAGACAGGAGCCCTTCCTACGAGCAGTACTTC

j_gene: TRBJ2-7
abundance: NA
d_gene: NA
v_gene: TRBV7-9
CDR3aa: CASSSLGVRKQYF
CDR3nt: TGTGCCAGCAGCTCCCTGGGAGTGCGAAAGCAGTACTTC

j_gene: TRBJ1-2
abundance: NA
d_gene: TRBD1
v_gene: TRBV5-1
CDR3aa: CASSLGQGHYGYTF
CDR3nt: TGCGCCAGCAGCTTGGGACAGGGACACTATGGCTACACCTTC

j_gene: TRBJ2-2
abundance: NA
d_gene: NA
v_gene: TRBV15
CDR3aa: CATSRRRNTGELFF
CDR3nt: TGTGCCACCAGCAGGCGGCGGAACACCGGGGAGCTGTTTTTT

j_gene: TRBJ1-1
abundance: few
d_gene: NA
v_gene: TRBV9
CDR3aa: CASSPGLGEGNTEAFF
CDR3nt: TGTGCCAGCAGCCCCGGTTTGGGGGAGGGGAACACTGAAGCTTTCTTT

j_gene: TRBJ1-1
abundance: few
d_gene: NA
v_gene: TRBV5-1
CDR3aa: CASSFTGNTEAFF
CDR3nt: TGCGCCAGCAGCTTTACGGGGAACACTGAAGCTTTCTTT

j_gene: TRBJ1-2
abundance: NA
d_gene: TRBD1
v_gene: TRBV19
CDR3aa: CASSHRGRVYGYTF
CDR3nt: TGTGCCAGTAGCCACAGGGGGCGCGTCTATGGCTACACCTTC

j_gene: TRBJ1-5
abundance: once
d_gene: NA
v_gene: TRBV4-1
CDR3aa: CASSQGGGAQGNQPQHF
CDR3nt: TGCGCCAGCAGCCAAGGAGGGGGGGCACAGGGCAATCAGCCCCAGCATTTT

j_gene: TRBJ2-2
abundance: NA
d_gene: NA
v_gene: TRBV6-5
CDR3aa: CASSRMSGTGELFF
CDR3nt: TGTGCCAGCAGCCGTATGTCCGGCACCGGGGAGCTGTTTTTT

j_gene: TRBJ2-6
abundance: NA
d_gene: NA
v_gene: TRBV18
CDR3aa: CASSPVASGANVLTF
CDR3nt: TGTGCCAGCTCACCGGTAGCTTCTGGGGCCAACGTCCTGACTTTC

j_gene: TRBJ1-2
abundance: NA
d_gene: NA
v_gene: TRBV4-2
CDR3aa: CASSYRRGDTNYGYTF
CDR3nt: TGTGCCAGCAGCTACCGTCGGGGGGACACCAACTATGGCTACACCTTC

j_gene: TRBJ2-1
abundance: once
d_gene: NA
v_gene: TRBV5-1
CDR3aa: CASSFQGGARTNEQFF
CDR3nt: TGCGCCAGCAGCTTCCAAGGGGGGGCAAGGACGAATGAGCAGTTCTTC

j_gene: TRBJ1-2
abundance: few
d_gene: NA
v_gene: TRBV14
CDR3aa: CASSQDMQGRVGYTF
CDR3nt: TGTGCCAGCAGCCAAGATATGCAGGGGAGGGTTGGCTACACCTTC

j_gene: TRBJ1-4
abundance: NA
d_gene: TRBD1
v_gene: TRBV7-8
CDR3aa: CASSPRTGANEKLFF
CDR3nt: TGTGCCAGCAGCCCACGGACAGGGGCTAATGAAAAACTGTTTTTT

j_gene: TRBJ2-5
abundance: NA
d_gene: TRBD2
v_gene: TRBV7-7
CDR3aa: CASSLSVGGMGETQYF
CDR3nt: TGTGCTAGCAGCTTATCGGTCGGGGGGATGGGAGAGACCCAGTACTTC

j_gene: TRBJ1-5
abundance: NA
d_gene: NA
v_gene: TRBV19
CDR3aa: CASSTQGAGQPQHF
CDR3nt: TGTGCCAGTAGCACCCAGGGCGCCGGTCAGCCCCAGCATTTT

j_gene: TRBJ2-7
abundance: NA
d_gene: NA
v_gene: TRBV5-5
CDR3aa: CASSYSSYEQYF
CDR3nt: TGTGCCAGCAGCTATAGCTCCTACGAGCAGTACTTC

j_gene: TRBJ1-2
abundance: NA
d_gene: NA
v_gene: TRBV11-2
CDR3aa: CASSLGSGVGYTF
CDR3nt: TGTGCCAGCAGCTTAGGATCAGGGGTCGGCTACACCTTC

j_gene: TRBJ1-1
abundance: NA
d_gene: NA
v_gene: TRBV30
CDR3aa: CAWSVTGLDTEAFF
CDR3nt: TGTGCCTGGAGTGTCACAGGGCTGGACACTGAAGCTTTCTTT

j_gene: TRBJ1-1
abundance: NA
d_gene: TRBD1
v_gene: TRBV18
CDR3aa: CASSTGGAWNTEAFF
CDR3nt: TGTGCCAGCTCGACAGGGGGCGCGTGGAACACTGAAGCTTTCTTT

j_gene: TRBJ1-4
abundance: NA
d_gene: NA
v_gene: TRBV4-2
CDR3aa: CASSQVSGDVKKLFF
CDR3nt: TGTGCCAGCAGCCAAGTTTCAGGGGATGTGAAAAAACTGTTTTTT

j_gene: TRBJ2-1
abundance: NA
d_gene: NA
v_gene: TRBV4-2
CDR3aa: CASSQNRGEQFF
CDR3nt: TGTGCCAGCAGCCAAAACCGGGGTGAGCAGTTCTTC

j_gene: TRBJ1-1
abundance: NA
d_gene: TRBD1
v_gene: TRBV2
CDR3aa: CASRGQSRSTEAFF
CDR3nt: TGTGCCAGCAGGGGACAGAGTCGTTCCACTGAAGCTTTCTTT

j_gene: TRBJ2-5
abundance: once
d_gene: NA
v_gene: TRBV12-3/TRBV12-4
CDR3aa: CASSNRETQYF
CDR3nt: TGTGCCAGCAGCAACAGGGAAACCCAGTACTTC

j_gene: TRBJ1-5
abundance: NA
d_gene: NA
v_gene: TRBV30
CDR3aa: CAWSVSVSQPQHF
CDR3nt: TGTGCCTGGAGTGTATCGGTGAGTCAGCCCCAGCATTTT

j_gene: TRBJ1-2
abundance: NA
d_gene: NA
v_gene: TRBV19
CDR3aa: CASSRATEVYNGYTF
CDR3nt: TGTGCCAGTAGTCGGGCTACGGAGGTGTACAATGGCTACACCTTC

j_gene: TRBJ2-4
abundance: few
d_gene: TRBD1
v_gene: TRBV4-1
CDR3aa: CASSQTPTGNAKNIQYF
CDR3nt: TGCGCCAGCAGCCAAACACCGACAGGGAATGCCAAAAACATTCAGTACTTC

j_gene: TRBJ1-2
abundance: NA
d_gene: TRBD1
v_gene: TRBV5-1
CDR3aa: CASSLGQGWSRGYTF
CDR3nt: TGCGCCAGCAGCTTGGGACAGGGGTGGAGTCGAGGCTACACCTTC

j_gene: TRBJ2-2
abundance: NA
d_gene: NA
v_gene: TRBV5-4
CDR3aa: CASSPSFLRADGELFF
CDR3nt: TGTGCCAGCAGCCCCAGTTTCTTGCGGGCAGACGGGGAGCTGTTTTTT

j_gene: TRBJ1-2
abundance: NA
d_gene: TRBD1
v_gene: TRBV18
CDR3aa: CASSPLQGAGYGYTF
CDR3nt: TGTGCCAGCTCACCCCTGCAGGGGGCGGGCTATGGCTACACCTTC

j_gene: TRBJ2-4
abundance: NA
d_gene: TRBD2
v_gene: TRBV18
CDR3aa: CASSPPASGGPVNIQYF
CDR3nt: TGTGCCAGCTCACCACCGGCTAGCGGGGGACCCGTGAACATTCAGTACTTC

j_gene: TRBJ1-5
abundance: NA
d_gene: TRBD1
v_gene: TRBV4-1
CDR3aa: CASSQVPGQLNQPQHF
CDR3nt: TGCGCCAGCAGCCAAGTACCGGGACAGCTAAATCAGCCCCAGCATTTT

j_gene: TRBJ2-1
abundance: NA
d_gene: TRBD1
v_gene: TRBV5-1
CDR3aa: CASSRGQGVDNEQFF
CDR3nt: TGCGCCAGCAGCCGAGGACAGGGGGTCGACAATGAGCAGTTCTTC

j_gene: TRBJ2-3
abundance: few
d_gene: TRBD2
v_gene: TRBV18
CDR3aa: CASSPPAAGGRTDTQYF
CDR3nt: TGTGCCAGCTCACCACCGGCAGCGGGGGGACGCACAGATACGCAGTATTTT

j_gene: TRBJ1-1
abundance: NA
d_gene: TRBD1
v_gene: TRBV6-2/TRBV6-3
CDR3aa: CASSSYVRGHTEAFF
CDR3nt: TGTGCCAGCAGTTCGTATGTCAGGGGGCACACTGAAGCTTTCTTT

j_gene: TRBJ1-2
abundance: NA
d_gene: TRBD1
v_gene: TRBV19
CDR3aa: CASSARQGVDGYTF
CDR3nt: TGTGCCAGTAGTGCGCGACAGGGGGTCGATGGCTACACCTTC

j_gene: TRBJ2-5
abundance: NA
d_gene: TRBD2
v_gene: TRBV2
CDR3aa: CASSENSGGNQETQYF
CDR3nt: TGTGCCAGCAGTGAAAACAGCGGGGGGAACCAAGAGACCCAGTACTTC

j_gene: TRBJ1-2
abundance: NA
d_gene: NA
v_gene: TRBV5-1
CDR3aa: CASSLALGSPYGYTF
CDR3nt: TGCGCCAGCAGCTTGGCCTTGGGCAGCCCCTATGGCTACACCTTC

j_gene: TRBJ1-1
abundance: NA
d_gene: NA
v_gene: TRBV11-3
CDR3aa: CASSSNTGRAEAFF
CDR3nt: TGTGCCAGCAGCTCTAACACGGGGAGGGCTGAAGCTTTCTTT

j_gene: TRBJ2-3
abundance: NA
d_gene: TRBD1
v_gene: TRBV5-1
CDR3aa: CASSLAKTGLSTDTQYF
CDR3nt: TGCGCCAGCAGCTTGGCAAAGACAGGGCTTAGCACAGATACGCAGTATTTT

j_gene: TRBJ1-1
abundance: NA
d_gene: NA
v_gene: TRBV11-3
CDR3aa: CASSLGQAQEAFF
CDR3nt: TGTGCCAGCAGCTTAGGACAGGCCCAAGAAGCTTTCTTT

j_gene: TRBJ1-5
abundance: NA
d_gene: NA
v_gene: TRBV15
CDR3aa: CATSRDGGYQPQHF
CDR3nt: TGTGCCACCAGCAGAGATGGGGGGTATCAGCCCCAGCATTTT

j_gene: TRBJ1-4
abundance: NA
d_gene: TRBD1
v_gene: TRBV18
CDR3aa: CASSRDRNREKLFF
CDR3nt: TGTGCCAGCTCACGGGACAGGAACCGTGAAAAACTGTTTTTT

j_gene: TRBJ1-5
abundance: NA
d_gene: TRBD1
v_gene: TRBV30
CDR3aa: CAWSDRQGRRPQHF
CDR3nt: TGTGCCTGGAGTGACCGACAGGGCCGAAGGCCCCAGCATTTT

j_gene: TRBJ2-7
abundance: few
d_gene: TRBD2
v_gene: TRBV18
CDR3aa: CASSPETSSYEQYF
CDR3nt: TGTGCCAGCTCACCAGAGACTAGCAGTTACGAGCAGTACTTC

j_gene: TRBJ1-5
abundance: NA
d_gene: TRBD1
v_gene: TRBV6-6
CDR3aa: CASTGTTGGSNQPQHF
CDR3nt: TGTGCCAGCACCGGAACGACAGGGGGTAGCAATCAGCCCCAGCATTTT

j_gene: TRBJ1-2
abundance: once
d_gene: TRBD1
v_gene: TRBV27
CDR3aa: CASSSRTGFDYTF
CDR3nt: TGTGCCAGCAGTTCACGGACAGGGTTTGACTACACCTTC

j_gene: TRBJ2-7
abundance: NA
d_gene: TRBD2
v_gene: TRBV20-1
CDR3aa: CSASSSSGVYEQYF
CDR3nt: TGCAGTGCTAGTTCGTCTAGCGGGGTCTACGAGCAGTACTTC

j_gene: TRBJ2-5
abundance: NA
d_gene: NA
v_gene: TRBV9
CDR3aa: CASSVAARDQETQYF
CDR3nt: TGTGCCAGCAGCGTAGCGGCCAGGGACCAAGAGACCCAGTACTTC

j_gene: TRBJ2-3
abundance: NA
d_gene: NA
v_gene: TRBV7-3
CDR3aa: CASSHRTAVGTDTQYF
CDR3nt: TGTGCCAGCAGCCACCGGACTGCAGTGGGCACAGATACGCAGTATTTT

j_gene: TRBJ1-1
abundance: NA
d_gene: NA
v_gene: TRBV10-3
CDR3aa: CAISAQGSMNTEAFF
CDR3nt: TGTGCCATCAGTGCACAGGGCTCGATGAACACTGAAGCTTTCTTT

j_gene: TRBJ1-6
abundance: few
d_gene: TRBD1
v_gene: TRBV3-1/TRBV3-2
CDR3aa: CASSQRRGQGSPLHF
CDR3nt: TGTGCCAGCAGTCAACGCAGGGGGCAGGGTTCACCCCTCCACTTT

j_gene: TRBJ2-1
abundance: NA
d_gene: NA
v_gene: TRBV5-4
CDR3aa: CASSLNAGTHYNEQFF
CDR3nt: TGTGCCAGCAGCTTAAACGCGGGGACGCACTACAATGAGCAGTTCTTC

j_gene: TRBJ1-1
abundance: NA
d_gene: NA
v_gene: TRBV9
CDR3aa: CASSTRPGVGTEAFF
CDR3nt: TGTGCCAGCAGCACAAGACCAGGGGTGGGCACTGAAGCTTTCTTT

j_gene: TRBJ2-3
abundance: once
d_gene: NA
v_gene: TRBV5-6
CDR3aa: CASSLRRSSTDTQYF
CDR3nt: TGTGCCAGCAGCCTGCGGCGCTCTAGCACAGATACGCAGTATTTT